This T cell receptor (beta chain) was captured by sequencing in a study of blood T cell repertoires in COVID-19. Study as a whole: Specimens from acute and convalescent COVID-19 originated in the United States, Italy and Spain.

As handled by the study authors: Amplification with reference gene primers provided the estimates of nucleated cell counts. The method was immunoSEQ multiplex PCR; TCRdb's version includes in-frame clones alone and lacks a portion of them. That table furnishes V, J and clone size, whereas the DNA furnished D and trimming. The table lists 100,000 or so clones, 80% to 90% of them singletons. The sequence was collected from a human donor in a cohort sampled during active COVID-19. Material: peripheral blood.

CDR3 amino acids: CASSQLLGQGRLDTQYF. The CDR3 bases are TGTGCCAGCTCACAACTTCTCGGACAGGGTCGCTTAGATACGCAGTATTTT. The rearrangement uses TRBV18 and TRBJ2-3; 8 positions match TRBD1. The CDR3 loop spans 17 amino acids. Germline CDR1 and CDR2: KGHSH and LQKENI. The V gene end was trimmed by 4 bases and the J gene end by 5 bases; junction bases not matched to a gene: 14.